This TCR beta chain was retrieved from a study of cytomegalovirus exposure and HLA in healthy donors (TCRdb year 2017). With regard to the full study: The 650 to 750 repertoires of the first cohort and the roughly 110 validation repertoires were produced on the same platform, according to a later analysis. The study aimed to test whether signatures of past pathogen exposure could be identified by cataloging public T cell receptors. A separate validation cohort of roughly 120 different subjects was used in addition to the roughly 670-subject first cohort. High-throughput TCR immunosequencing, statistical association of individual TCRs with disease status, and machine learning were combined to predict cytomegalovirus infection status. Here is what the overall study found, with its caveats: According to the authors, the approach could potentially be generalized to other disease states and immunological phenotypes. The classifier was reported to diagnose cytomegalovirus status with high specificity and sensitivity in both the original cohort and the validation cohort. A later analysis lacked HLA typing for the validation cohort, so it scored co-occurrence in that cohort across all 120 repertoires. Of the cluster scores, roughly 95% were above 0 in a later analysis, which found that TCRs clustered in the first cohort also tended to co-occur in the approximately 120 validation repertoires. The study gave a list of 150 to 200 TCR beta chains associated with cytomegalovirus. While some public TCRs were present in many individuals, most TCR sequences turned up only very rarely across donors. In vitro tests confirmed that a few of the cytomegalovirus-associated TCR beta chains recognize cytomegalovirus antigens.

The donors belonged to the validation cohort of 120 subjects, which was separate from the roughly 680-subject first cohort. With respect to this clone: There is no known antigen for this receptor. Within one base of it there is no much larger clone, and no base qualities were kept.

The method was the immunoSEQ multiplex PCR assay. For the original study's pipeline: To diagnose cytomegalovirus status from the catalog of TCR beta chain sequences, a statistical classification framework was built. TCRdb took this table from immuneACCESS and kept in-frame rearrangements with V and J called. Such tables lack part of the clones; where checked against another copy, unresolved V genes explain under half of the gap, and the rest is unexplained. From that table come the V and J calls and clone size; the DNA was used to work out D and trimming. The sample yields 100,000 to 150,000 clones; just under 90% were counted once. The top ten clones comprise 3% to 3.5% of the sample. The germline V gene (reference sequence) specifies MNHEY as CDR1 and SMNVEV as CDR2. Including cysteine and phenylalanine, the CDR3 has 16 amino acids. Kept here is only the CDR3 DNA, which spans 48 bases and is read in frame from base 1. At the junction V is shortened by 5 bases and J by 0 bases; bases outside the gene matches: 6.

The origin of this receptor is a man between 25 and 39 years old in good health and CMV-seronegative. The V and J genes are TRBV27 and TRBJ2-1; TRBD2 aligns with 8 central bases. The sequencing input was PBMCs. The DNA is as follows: TGTGCCAGCAGTCCCTTAGCGGGGAGCTCCTACAATGAGCAGTTCTTC. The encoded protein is CASSPLAGSSYNEQFF.